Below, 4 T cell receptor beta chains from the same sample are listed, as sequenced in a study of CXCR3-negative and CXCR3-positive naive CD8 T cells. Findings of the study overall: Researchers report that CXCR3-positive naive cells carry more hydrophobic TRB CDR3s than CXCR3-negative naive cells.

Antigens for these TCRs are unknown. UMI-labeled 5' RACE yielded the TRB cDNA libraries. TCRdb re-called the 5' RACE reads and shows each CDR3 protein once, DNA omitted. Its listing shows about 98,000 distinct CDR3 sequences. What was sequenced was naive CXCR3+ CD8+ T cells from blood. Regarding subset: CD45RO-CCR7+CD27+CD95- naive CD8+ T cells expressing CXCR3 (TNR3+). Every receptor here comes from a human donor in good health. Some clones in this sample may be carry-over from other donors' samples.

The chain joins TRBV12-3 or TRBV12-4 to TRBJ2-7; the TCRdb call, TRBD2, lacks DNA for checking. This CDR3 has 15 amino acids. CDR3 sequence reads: CASSFWAGSSYEQYF.

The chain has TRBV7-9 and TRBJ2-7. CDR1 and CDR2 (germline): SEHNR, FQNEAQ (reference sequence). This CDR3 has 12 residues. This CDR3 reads CASSFTTYEQYF.

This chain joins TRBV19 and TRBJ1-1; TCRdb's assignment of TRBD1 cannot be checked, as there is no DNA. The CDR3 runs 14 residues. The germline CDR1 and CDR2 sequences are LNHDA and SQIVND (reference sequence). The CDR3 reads CASSSGQVATEAFF.

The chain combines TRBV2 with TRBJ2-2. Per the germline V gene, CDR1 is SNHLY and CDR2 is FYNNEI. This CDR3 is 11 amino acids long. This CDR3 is CASSDAGELFF.